Detailed here is one TCR beta chain. Its antigen is not identified. In germline, CDR1 is MGHRA, CDR2 YSYEKL. This CDR3 has 17 residues. The V and J ends lost 0 bases and 1 base, in that order; junction bases with no gene match: 7. The data were obtained in a study of cytomegalovirus exposure and HLA in healthy donors. Study results and caveats: Sequencing likely generated an artifact that appeared as a cluster of highly shared sequence variants. Usually a TCR sequence was rare, but some public TCRs were found in many donors.

As for the donors, each was a healthy bone marrow donor. Vbeta (60) and Jbeta (13) primers were used in the PCR. The repertoire was sequenced with immunoSEQ multiplex PCR; TCRdb's copy has only in-frame clones and lacks some. The table has approximately 54,000 clones, 82% seen once. Sequencing was performed on PBMCs. The chain uses TRBV4-1 and TRBJ2-3; 7 bases agree with TRBD2. The origin of this receptor is a woman aged 18 to 35 in good health and CMV-seronegative. CDR3 bases: TGCGCCAGCAGCCAAGATAATGGGGGGAGGGGCACAGATACGCAGTATTTT. This encodes CASSQDNGGRGTDTQYF.